Reported below is one T cell receptor beta chain. Its antigen is still unknown. Produced via immunoSEQ multiplex PCR; TCRdb's table is partial and in-frame only. Among about 120,000 clones, about nine tenths were seen once, and the ten largest hold 2.4%. The CDR3 spans 16 residues. V lost 3 bases and J lost 2; bases outside the gene matches: 9. Germline lookup yields CDR1 DFQATT and CDR2 SNEGSKA (reference sequence). The entry originates in a study of T cell responses to AZD1222 COVID-19 vaccine. Broader study findings: Regions left unmutated in variants are reportedly the target of nearly half of spike-specific TCRs. The span of vaccine-associated CD4 TCRs extended across spike, with dominance at 160-218 and 743-854.

V is TRBV20-1 and J is TRBJ2-5, with 10 bases aligning to TRBD2. The sequences come from peripheral blood, collected on day 0 of AZD1222 vaccination. The receptor was derived from an adult in good health. CDR3: CSASGLAGVGQETQYF. CDR3 sequence (DNA): TGCAGTGCTAGTGGGCTAGCGGGAGTGGGGCAAGAGACCCAGTACTTC.